Listed below are T cell receptor beta chains from one sample, sequenced in a study of blood T cell repertoires in COVID-19. Clones were sequenced by immunoSEQ multiplex PCR, and TCRdb holds only the in-frame ones, with some missing. The data contain some 170,000 clones, approximately 82% of them singletons. The sequenced sample was PBMCs or T cells enriched from blood (not recorded which). These receptors came from a man in his fifties who had recovered from COVID-19. Each CDR3 is given with its conserved first and last residue. D genes are given only for firm matches. Clone size is not always given. Where it is, it says once, few, many or a class for expanded clones.

TRBJ1-5,TRBV19,.,.,TGTGCCAGTACCCCGACAGACAAGCAGCCCCAGCATTTT,CASTPTDKQPQHF
TRBJ1-5,TRBV19,.,few,TGTGCCAGTAGTATAGGGGGTAGGGGCGGTAATCAGCCCCAGCATTTT,CASSIGGRGGNQPQHF
TRBJ2-5,TRBV1,.,.,TGCACCAGCAGCCAACACGAACTAGTGATAGAGACCCAGTACTTC,CTSSQHELVIETQYF
TRBJ2-5,TRBV27,.,.,TGTGCCAGCAGTTCACAGGATCATGGGGAGACCCAGTACTTC,CASSSQDHGETQYF
TRBJ1-2,TRBV6-5,.,once,TGTGCCAGCAGGGAGCGCGCTGGCTACACCTTC,CASRERAGYTF
TRBJ2-7,TRBV5-1,.,.,TGCGCCAGCAGCTTGGGATTAGTGGGGGCCTCCTACGAGCAGTACTTC,CASSLGLVGASYEQYF
TRBJ1-3,TRBV9,.,.,TGTGCCAGCACCTTTCCAGGGGCCGCGGGAGTATATTTT,CASTFPGAAGVYF
TRBJ1-1,TRBV6-5,.,.,TGTGCCAGCAGATTGAGGAGAGGATTGAACACTGAAGCTTTCTTT,CASRLRRGLNTEAFF
TRBJ1-1,TRBV27,.,once,TGTGCCAGCAGCTACGTGGGTTCAGGGGAAGCTTTCTTT,CASSYVGSGEAFF
TRBJ2-5,TRBV7-6,.,once,TGTGCCAGCAGCCGAGATGGGGGCAGGGGATTACAAGAGACCCAGTACTTC,CASSRDGGRGLQETQYF
TRBJ2-1,TRBV19,TRBD1,.,TGTGCCAGTAGTTGGACCGGGACAGGGGACAATGAGCAGTTCTTC,CASSWTGTGDNEQFF
TRBJ2-7,TRBV6-2/TRBV6-3,TRBD1,.,TGTGCCAGCAGCCAGGGGGCCTACGAGCAGTACTTC,CASSQGAYEQYF
TRBJ1-6,TRBV3-1/TRBV3-2,.,.,TGTGCCAGCAGCCAAGCGCCGGGACAAAATTCACCCCTCCACTTT,CASSQAPGQNSPLHF
TRBJ1-1,TRBV12-3/TRBV12-4,.,once,TGTGCCAGCAGAACAGGATTGAACACTGAAGCTTTCTTT,CASRTGLNTEAFF
TRBJ1-6,TRBV7-2,.,.,TGTGCCAGCAGCCACGTCAGAGGGAATAATTCACCCCTCCACTTT,CASSHVRGNNSPLHF